The clone carrying this T cell receptor (beta chain) is a singleton in its sample. Its antigen is not known. The CDR3 extends over 13 amino acids. CDR1 and CDR2 from the germline V gene are GTSNPN and SVGIG (reference sequence). V was clipped by 2 bases and J by 5 bases, with 10 bases between them. The data were taken from a study of CD8+ T cells in alopecia areata. The overall study: The share of scalp area affected provided the severity score for treated patients.

The study's findings and limits: Greater clonality was observed in lesional scalp samples, especially alopecia totalis/universalis, versus normal scalp.

Extracted RNA was reverse transcribed into cDNA, the sequencing template. The repertoire was sequenced with immunoSEQ multiplex PCR; TCRdb's copy has only in-frame clones and lacks some. The sample yields roughly 280,000 clones, over 45% seen once. Treatment given: oral pan-JAK inhibitor, 5-10 mg twice daily. From alopecia areata patients, lesional scalp punch biopsies and peripheral blood were collected. PBMCs yielded sorted CD4+ and CD8+ T cells. The chain couples TRBV30 to TRBJ1-5, with D tentatively TRBD1 (5 bases). This sequence originates from a human donor with alopecia areata. Sequenced here: CD4+ T cells sorted from blood, sampled around week 54, from a patient treated with tofacitinib. CDR3 sequence reads: CAWSLQVHQPQHF. The CDR3 DNA reads as TGTGCCTGGAGTTTACAGGTACATCAGCCCCAGCATTTT.